This TCR beta chain was sequenced during a study of blood T cell repertoires in COVID-19. Study details: Whether acute or convalescent, the COVID-19 samples came from the United States, Italy and Spain. From T cells, B-cell-depleted T cells, or PBMCs came the material, which was cDNA or gDNA.

A single count supports this clone. With V trimmed by 3 bases and J by 7 bases, 5 bases remained unmatched. Germline V lookup: CDR1 DFQATT, CDR2 SNEGSKA (reference sequence). The CDR3 contains 14 residues. Only in-frame clones appear in the TCRdb table, and some are missing; sequencing was by immunoSEQ multiplex PCR. The repertoire holds fewer than 200,000 clones, 80% to 90% seen once, with under 9.5% in the top ten. The chain combines TRBV20-1 with TRBJ2-7; TRBD2 matches at 14 bases. The origin of this receptor is a man over 45 with active or convalescent COVID-19. The sequenced sample was peripheral blood. CDR3 in amino acids: CSASPTSGGDEQYF. The CDR3 nucleotides are TGCAGTGCTAGTCCGACTAGCGGGGGGGATGAGCAGTACTTC.